This TCR beta chain was observed in a study of persistence of HIV-infected CD4 T cells. Germline V gene lookup returns CDR1 LNHDA and CDR2 SQIVND (reference sequence). V dropped 7 bases and J dropped 9; count of bases not matched to a gene: 11. The CDR3 totals 14 residues. In the case of this clone: As yet, its antigen is unknown.

Sequencing used immunoSEQ version 4 in survey mode. Sequencing was performed with immunoSEQ multiplex PCR; in TCRdb, only in-frame clones are kept and a portion is missing. The repertoire includes about 36,000 clones, 75% to 85% of them detected once, and almost 1% sits in the top ten. An overlapping HIV-1 Gag peptide pool stimulated these cells at 0.95 to 1 ug/peptide/mL. Memory cells lacking CD40L and CD69 with high CD45RO were sorted. The chain has TRBV19 and TRBJ2-5, with 10 bases aligning to TRBD2. The origin of this receptor is an adult with HIV. The donor label of this sample is uncertain. The material sequenced was cultured CD4+ T cells from PBMCs, taken from a patient who received antiretroviral therapy. As DNA, the CDR3 is TGTGCCAGTAACCAGCGGGGGGGTCTTGTACCCCAGTACTTC. Its translation: CASNQRGGLVPQYF.